This T cell receptor beta chain comes out of a study of T cells in Graves' hyperthyroidism and ophthalmopathy. The study, taken as a whole, reports: The model anticipated ophthalmopathy a median around six months pre-onset. Appearing also in blood were most of the thyroid clonotypes expanded above 0.001. Separation of ophthalmopathy from stable hyperthyroidism was achieved by a 13 V-J model.

It was roughly 10 ml of fresh peripheral blood that supplied the PBMCs. Details on this clonotype: The antigen is unknown.

TCR beta CDR3 sequences were amplified from RNA transcripts. The HTBI primer set drove a first-round RT-PCR of the TCR CDR3. TCRdb re-called the multiplex PCR reads with MiXCR, one entry per CDR3 protein. The data show approximately 590,000 distinct CDR3 sequences, 15% to 19% seen once. The trim removed 0 bases at V and 7 bases at J, leaving 6 bases unmatched. The CDR3 extends over 14 amino acids. Germline V lookup: CDR1 SGHAT, CDR2 FQNNGV. The TCR was taken from a woman in her thirties with Graves' hyperthyroidism. The sequencing sample was made of blood. The chain recombines TRBV11-2 with TRBJ2-7, with 7 bases fitting TRBD2. CDR3 nucleotides: TGTGCCAGCAGCTTAGATCCCGGGACTACGGAGCAGTACTTC. Its protein product is CASSLDPGTTEQYF.